The rows below give T cell receptor beta chains drawn from one sample of a study of cytomegalovirus exposure and HLA in healthy donors. Repertoires were generated with immunoSEQ multiplex PCR, while TCRdb's copy carries only in-frame clones and drops some. The sample holds about 250,000 clones, around nine tenths seen once. The sequenced material came from PBMCs. The origin of the receptors is a man aged 18-30 years in good health and CMV-seronegative. Each CDR3 is given with its conserved first and last residue. The order of the fields is clone size, CDR3 length, J gene, D gene, V gene, CDR3 protein, CDR3 DNA. A D gene is named only where the DNA matches it firmly. Only part of the rows carry a size: once, few, many, or a class if the clone is expanded.

.,13,TRBJ2-7,TRBD1,TRBV19,CASRAGGSYEQYF,TGTGCCAGTAGAGCAGGGGGCTCCTACGAGCAGTACTTC
.,16,TRBJ2-2,.,TRBV11-2,CASSLLKGDYTGELFF,TGTGCCAGCAGCTTACTCAAAGGGGATTACACCGGGGAGCTGTTTTTT
.,17,TRBJ2-1,TRBD1,TRBV14,CASSHQVRDRPYNEQFF,TGTGCCAGCAGCCACCAAGTCCGGGACAGACCCTACAATGAGCAGTTCTTC
.,14,TRBJ1-1,TRBD1,TRBV7-9,CASSIRQGNTEAFF,TGTGCCAGCAGCATCCGACAGGGGAACACTGAAGCTTTCTTT
.,13,TRBJ2-1,.,TRBV7-9,CASSPPDYNEQFF,TGTGCCAGCAGCCCTCCAGACTACAATGAGCAGTTCTTC
few,13,TRBJ2-7,.,TRBV2,CASSRDLSYEQYF,TGTGCCAGCAGTAGGGACTTATCCTACGAGCAGTACTTC
.,14,TRBJ2-1,TRBD2,TRBV2,CASNLLAGGQMGFF,TGTGCCAGCAACCTACTAGCGGGGGGGCAAATGGGGTTCTTC
.,16,TRBJ1-6,.,TRBV11-2,CASSYRLDSSDSPLHF,TGTGCCAGCAGCTACCGACTGGACAGTTCCGATTCACCCCTCCACTTT
.,16,TRBJ1-1,TRBD1,TRBV19,CASSTLRQGMNTEAFF,TGTGCCAGTAGTACCCTCCGACAGGGGATGAACACTGAAGCTTTCTTT
.,15,TRBJ2-7,.,TRBV5-4,CASSGSDAGTYEQYF,TGTGCCAGCAGCGGGTCGGACGCCGGGACCTACGAGCAGTACTTC
.,13,TRBJ1-5,TRBD1,TRBV19,CAANRGTNQPQHF,TGTGCCGCCAACAGGGGTACCAATCAGCCCCAGCATTTT
.,16,TRBJ2-1,.,TRBV9,CASSPAGPSDYNEQFF,TGTGCCAGCAGCCCCGCCGGCCCTAGCGACTACAATGAGCAGTTCTTC
once,13,TRBJ1-1,.,TRBV28,CASSPQMNTEAFF,TGTGCCAGCAGTCCCCAGATGAACACTGAAGCTTTCTTT
.,11,TRBJ2-1,.,TRBV5-6,CASSLGRIQFF,TGTGCCAGCAGCTTGGGGCGGATACAGTTCTTC
.,11,TRBJ2-7,.,TRBV30,CAWSPSYEQYF,TGTGCCTGGAGTCCCAGCTACGAGCAGTACTTC
few,13,TRBJ2-7,.,TRBV5-1,CASSLEFGYEQYF,TGCGCCAGCAGCTTGGAGTTCGGCTACGAGCAGTACTTC
.,15,TRBJ2-5,.,TRBV7-2,CASSPRQAIQETQYF,TGTGCCAGCAGCCCTCGACAGGCGATCCAAGAGACCCAGTACTTC
.,13,TRBJ2-7,.,TRBV6-1,CASSEVFVYEQYF,TGTGCCAGCAGTGAAGTATTTGTCTACGAGCAGTACTTC
.,13,TRBJ2-7,TRBD1,TRBV29-1,CSVGQGNTYEQYF,TGCAGCGTCGGACAGGGGAACACCTACGAGCAGTACTTC
once,15,TRBJ2-2,TRBD1,TRBV7-6,CASRPGQGNTGELFF,TGTGCCAGCAGGCCGGGACAGGGGAACACCGGGGAGCTGTTTTTT
.,16,TRBJ2-1,TRBD1,TRBV9,CASSVVPGQGYNEQFF,TGTGCCAGCAGCGTAGTACCTGGACAGGGCTACAATGAGCAGTTCTTC
.,15,TRBJ2-5,TRBD2,TRBV9,CASSVAGGPGETQYF,TGTGCCAGCAGCGTAGCGGGGGGGCCAGGGGAGACCCAGTACTTC
.,14,TRBJ2-5,.,TRBV11-3,CASSPQGREETQYF,TGTGCCAGCAGCCCACAGGGTCGGGAAGAGACCCAGTACTTC
once,15,TRBJ2-7,.,TRBV5-1,CASSLDYFLPYEQYF,TGCGCCAGCAGCTTGGACTATTTTTTACCCTACGAGCAGTACTTC
.,16,TRBJ2-3,TRBD2,TRBV5-4,CASSPGTSGRVDTQYF,TGTGCCAGCAGTCCCGGGACTAGCGGGCGGGTGGATACGCAGTATTTT
.,13,TRBJ2-7,TRBD1,TRBV9,CASSVAQGDEQYF,TGTGCCAGCAGCGTAGCTCAGGGGGACGAGCAGTACTTC
.,18,TRBJ2-2,TRBD2,TRBV7-6,CASSLESSGRASTGELFF,TGTGCCAGCAGCTTAGAAAGTAGCGGGAGGGCGAGCACCGGGGAGCTGTTTTTT
.,18,TRBJ2-1,TRBD2,TRBV5-1,CASSPKGTSGGAYNEQFF,TGCGCCAGCAGTCCGAAAGGGACTAGCGGGGGGGCTTACAATGAGCAGTTCTTC
.,13,TRBJ1-6,.,TRBV5-1,CASSLVGAGPLHF,TGCGCCAGCAGCTTGGTGGGGGCGGGTCCCCTCCACTTT
.,13,TRBJ1-5,.,TRBV10-3,CAIRPGVDQPQHF,TGTGCCATCAGGCCCGGGGTTGACCAGCCCCAGCATTTT
once,13,TRBJ1-2,TRBD1,TRBV7-2,CASSLAEGAPTSF,TGTGCCAGCAGCTTAGCGGAGGGGGCGCCTACGTCCTTC
.,15,TRBJ2-2,.,TRBV9,CASSVGQGGTGELFF,TGTGCCAGCAGCGTGGGGCAGGGTGGGACCGGGGAGCTGTTTTTT
.,13,TRBJ1-1,.,TRBV19,CASSVPTGYEAFF,TGTGCCAGTAGTGTCCCCACAGGGTATGAAGCTTTCTTT
.,14,TRBJ2-5,TRBD1,TRBV19,CASMRTGNQETQYF,TGTGCCAGTATGAGGACAGGGAACCAAGAGACCCAGTACTTC
.,11,TRBJ1-2,.,TRBV20-1,CSARGQDGYTF,TGCAGTGCTAGAGGGCAGGATGGCTACACCTTC
.,17,TRBJ2-3,TRBD2,TRBV6-4,CASSDAPTSGGVDTQYF,TGTGCCAGCAGTGACGCCCCGACTAGCGGGGGGGTAGATACGCAGTATTTT
.,14,TRBJ1-1,TRBD1,TRBV29-1,CSVESQGGKTEAFF,TGCAGCGTTGAGAGTCAAGGGGGCAAGACTGAAGCTTTCTTT
.,13,TRBJ1-6,.,TRBV6-5,CASRTEGVSPLHF,TGTGCCAGCAGGACCGAAGGGGTTTCACCCCTCCACTTT
.,15,TRBJ1-2,.,TRBV29-1,CSVDEGSGEISGYTF,TGCAGCGTTGACGAGGGGTCAGGGGAAATAAGCGGCTACACCTTC
.,16,TRBJ1-4,.,TRBV5-1,CASSKRTDTTNEKLFF,TGCGCCAGCAGCAAGCGGACCGACACAACTAATGAAAAACTGTTTTTT
.,15,TRBJ2-2,TRBD1,TRBV5-1,CASSLQGADTGELFF,TGCGCCAGCAGCTTGCAGGGGGCGGACACCGGGGAGCTGTTTTTT
.,14,TRBJ1-2,.,TRBV4-3,CASSHVGGRDGYTF,TGCGCCAGCAGCCACGTAGGGGGACGGGATGGCTACACCTTC
.,15,TRBJ2-2,.,TRBV7-9,CASSSTGGRTGELFF,TGTGCCAGCAGCTCCACAGGTGGGCGCACCGGGGAGCTGTTTTTT
.,15,TRBJ1-2,.,TRBV7-9,CASSLSRSGRGGYTF,TGTGCCAGCAGCTTATCCCGTTCCGGGCGGGGCGGCTACACCTTC
few,15,TRBJ1-6,TRBD1,TRBV4-1,CASSPEGQGISPLHF,TGCGCCAGCAGCCCAGAAGGACAGGGGATATCACCCCTCCACTTT
.,15,TRBJ2-3,TRBD2,TRBV27,CASSRGGTSTDTQYF,TGTGCCAGCAGTCGCGGGGGGACTAGCACAGATACGCAGTATTTT
once,13,TRBJ1-1,.,TRBV7-9,CASSLWRNTEAFF,TGTGCCAGCAGCTTGTGGAGGAACACTGAAGCTTTCTTT
.,15,TRBJ2-1,.,TRBV28,CASSWRGGVHNEQFF,TGTGCCAGCAGTTGGCGAGGCGGGGTTCACAATGAGCAGTTCTTC
few,15,TRBJ1-2,TRBD1,TRBV7-2,CASRDPGQGGYGYTF,TGTGCCAGCAGAGATCCGGGACAGGGCGGTTATGGCTACACCTTC